These 27 T cell receptor beta chains came from one sample sequenced in a study of early T cells in non-severe SARS-CoV-2 infection. MiXCR was run by TCRdb on the 5' RACE reads, yielding one entry per CDR3 protein. Of 56,000 or so distinct CDR3 sequences listed, about 15% are singletons. This specimen was whole blood, taken at baseline. All receptors derive from an adult who was a healthcare worker with PCR-confirmed SARS-CoV-2 infection or an uninfected control (not recorded which).

This clonotype appeared many times. V gene TRBV20-1 combines with J gene TRBJ1-5; tentatively, D is TRBD1 (6 bases). V was shortened by 6 bases and J by 4 bases, with 13 bases between the two germline ends. This CDR3 contains 13 residues. Germline V gene data show CDR1 as DFQATT and CDR2 as SNEGSKA (reference sequence). The chain's CDR3 is CSARGGANQPQHF. The CDR3 DNA sequence: TGCAGTGCCCGTGGGGGGGCGAATCAGCCCCAGCATTTT.

The chain recombines TRBV18 with TRBJ2-6, with D hard to call. V lost 4 bases and J lost 0, with 7 bases in between. The germline CDR1 and CDR2 sequences are KGHSH and LQKENI. The CDR3 spans 15 residues. This CDR3 is CASSLTDSGANVLTF. For the CDR3, the DNA is TGTGCCAGCTCACTGACGGACTCTGGGGCCAACGTCCTGACTTTC.

The gene calls are TRBV29-1 and TRBJ2-1, with TRBD2 identical over 8 bases. Looked up from germline, CDR1 is SQVTM and CDR2 is ANQGSEA. After removal of 4 bases from V and 0 bases from J, the junction contained 8 bases not matched to a gene. CDR3 size: 16 residues. For the CDR3, the DNA is TGCAGCGTTGTCATCGAGCGGGAGAGCTCCTACAATGAGCAGTTCTTC. Translating gives CSVVIERESSYNEQFF.

V gene TRBV21-1 combines with J gene TRBJ2-1; the table's D call, TRBD1, has no DNA check behind it. TRBV21-1 is noted as a pseudogene. This CDR3 spans 14 amino acids. The CDR3 nucleotides read TGTGCCAGCAGCAAAGAGGACAGGGCCAATGAGCAGTTCTTC. Its protein is CASSKEDRANEQFF.

The J gene is TRBJ2-1, the V gene TRBV7-8; no reliable D call. V lost 1 base to trimming and J lost 0 bases, with 7 bases between them. CDR1 SGHVS and CDR2 FQNEAQ come from the germline V gene. This CDR3 is built from 15 residues. CDR3 in DNA: TGTGCCAGCAGCTTAGACCGACGCTCCTACAATGAGCAGTTCTTC. Amino acid sequence: CASSLDRRSYNEQFF.

The chain is built from TRBV21-1 and TRBJ2-7; TRBD1 reflects the table's D call only, with no check against the DNA. TRBV21-1 is classified as a pseudogene. The CDR3 is made up of 14 amino acids. CDR3 protein: CASSPRTGAYEQYF. The CDR3 DNA reads as TGTGCCAGCAGCCCACGGACAGGCGCCTACGAGCAGTACTTC.

The chain links TRBV27 to TRBJ2-1; D possibly corresponds to TRBD1 (5 bases). CDR1 and CDR2 from the germline V gene are MNHEY and SMNVEV (reference sequence). The CDR3 is made up of 12 amino acids. V was cut by 6 bases and J by 7 bases, with 10 bases left in between. The CDR3 region is CASSTKGNEQFF. In nucleotides, the CDR3 is TGTGCCAGCAGCACCAAGGGGAATGAGCAGTTCTTC.

This clonotype was seen at least ten times. The chain links TRBV4-1 to TRBJ1-1; D is ambiguous. V lost 3 bases and J 1 base, leaving 18 bases between the germline ends. The CDR3 loop spans 17 amino acids. CDR1 and CDR2 from the germline V gene are MGHRA and YSYEKL. CDR3 loop: CASSQLLAPGRNTEAFF. The CDR3 DNA follows: TGCGCCAGCAGCCAGCTACTTGCCCCGGGCCGGAACACTGAAGCTTTCTTT.

In this sample, this clonotype turned up a few times. The chain couples TRBV27 to TRBJ1-2; D unresolved. Trimming removed 5 bases from V and 2 bases from J, with 12 bases in between. In germline, CDR1 is MNHEY, CDR2 SMNVEV (reference sequence). CDR3 length: 14 residues. The CDR3 DNA follows: TGTGCCAGCAGTCCGACGATTACAAACTATGGCTACACCTTC. This encodes CASSPTITNYGYTF.

This chain's CDR3 is CASSPPGATDTQYF. CDR3 DNA sequence: TGTGCCAGCAGCCCCCCCGGAGCCACAGATACGCAGTATTTT. This chain links TRBV11-2 with TRBJ2-3, with D unclear. Trimming pared 5 bases from V and 2 bases from J, leaving 11 bases between. Germline lookup yields CDR1 SGHAT and CDR2 FQNNGV. The CDR3 has 14 residues.

This sequence joins TRBV20-1 and TRBJ2-3; 11 bases agree with TRBD2. Germline V gene data show CDR1 as DFQATT and CDR2 as SNEGSKA (reference sequence). The CDR3 runs 16 residues. J lost 4 bases, V lost 3 bases, and 9 bases had no gene match. CDR3 residues: CSASGIAGGIADTQYF. CDR3 DNA sequence: TGCAGTGCTAGTGGGATAGCGGGAGGGATCGCAGATACGCAGTATTTT.

Many counts were recorded for this clonotype. The chain has TRBV20-1 and TRBJ1-2, with D unresolved. The V gene's germline CDR1 is DFQATT and CDR2 SNEGSKA (reference sequence). The CDR3 extends over 14 amino acids. The V end lost 0 bases, the J end lost 7 bases, and 15 bases lay between the germline ends. Here the CDR3 reads CSARDRHPVVGYTF. The CDR3 DNA follows: TGCAGTGCTAGAGATCGCCATCCAGTGGTTGGCTACACCTTC.

This clonotype was picked up many times. The V gene is TRBV3-1, the J gene TRBJ1-1; 9 bases line up with TRBD1. The ends lost 3 bases at V and 4 bases at J; junction bases unmatched: 3. Germline CDR1 reads LGHDT; CDR2 reads YNNKEL (reference sequence). The CDR3 runs to 14 residues. In DNA, the CDR3 is TGTGCCAGCAGCCACCTGACAGGGGGCACTGAAGCTTTCTTT. Its translation: CASSHLTGGTEAFF.

The V gene is TRBV20-1, the J gene TRBJ2-5, with D uncertain. From germline, CDR1 is DFQATT and CDR2 SNEGSKA (reference sequence). CDR3 size: 13 residues. Trimming pared 3 bases from V and 4 bases from J, leaving 12 bases between. In DNA form, the CDR3 reads TGCAGTGCTAGGTCGCAAGACCGAGAGACCCAGTACTTC. Translated: CSARSQDRETQYF.

The chain couples TRBV12-3 or TRBV12-4 to TRBJ1-1, with D hard to call. V dropped 5 bases and J dropped 5 bases, with 12 bases sitting between them. CDR3 length: 13 residues. The CDR3 sequence is CASSRRTVTEAFF. The DNA of the CDR3 is TGTGCCAGCAGTCGAAGAACAGTGACTGAAGCTTTCTTT.

This clonotype has just a few counts. CDR3 bases: TGTGCCAGCGGGACAGGGTCATCGAAGACCCAGTACTTC. Protein: CASGTGSSKTQYF. The gene calls are TRBV6-1 and TRBJ2-5, with 9 bases identical to TRBD1. Germline V gene lookup returns CDR1 MNHNS and CDR2 SASEGT. This CDR3 has 13 amino acids. J was trimmed by 6 bases and V by 8 bases; bases with no gene match: 7.

The V and J genes are TRBV27 and TRBJ1-5, with a weak D call TRBD1 (6 bases). From germline, CDR1 is MNHEY and CDR2 SMNVEV (reference sequence). The CDR3 totals 16 residues. The V gene lost 1 base and the J gene lost 1 base, with 11 bases spanning the gap. CDR3 nucleotide sequence: TGTGCCAGCAGTTTATGGGGGCGTGGAAGCAATCAGCCCCAGCATTTT. Translated, it gives CASSLWGRGSNQPQHF.

This clonotype came up a few times. The rearrangement links TRBV10-3 to TRBJ2-3; D may be TRBD2 (6 bases). The CDR3 covers 14 residues. Per germline, CDR1 ENHRY and CDR2 SYGVKD. V was pared by 7 bases and J by 0 bases, with 11 bases between. CDR3 bases: TGTGCCATCAAAGGCGGGGCTAGCACAGATACGCAGTATTTT. This codes for CAIKGGASTDTQYF.

This clonotype was found many times. The genes are TRBV12-3 or TRBV12-4 and TRBJ2-3, with 8 bases fitting TRBD1. CDR3 length: 15 amino acids. V lost 5 bases, J lost 1 base, and 5 bases stayed unmatched. The CDR3, as DNA: TGTGCCAGCAGTCCCGCGGGACAGGGCACAGATACGCAGTATTTT. Its protein is CASSPAGQGTDTQYF.

This clonotype was detected a few times. The CDR3 reads CATGTSGSIGTQYF. The CDR3 coding sequence is TGTGCCACCGGGACTAGCGGGAGTATTGGTACGCAGTATTTT. The V gene is TRBV7-3, the J gene TRBJ2-3; TRBD2 aligns across 14 bases. V lost 10 bases and J lost 8; bases outside the gene matches: 8. The CDR3 spans 14 residues. Germline CDR1 SGHTA, CDR2 FQGTGA.

J is TRBJ2-2 and V is TRBV6-2 or TRBV6-3; possible D gene TRBD2, 5 bases. The germline V gene encodes CDR1 MNHEY and CDR2 SVGEGT. V shed 7 bases and J shed 5 bases, with 8 bases lying between them. The CDR3 totals 12 residues. The CDR3 is CASTPGTGELFF. The CDR3 DNA is TGTGCCAGCACTCCGGGAACCGGGGAGCTGTTTTTT.

This sequence joins TRBV7-2 and TRBJ2-5; D remains ambiguous. Germline-derived CDR1 and CDR2 are SGHTA and FQGNSA. V lost 5 bases and J 3 bases, leaving 10 bases between the germline ends. The CDR3 is 13 amino acids. CDR3 nucleotides: TGTGCCAGCAGCATAGAGGCCGAAGAGACCCAGTACTTC. Its protein product is CASSIEAEETQYF.

The chain has TRBV6-2 or TRBV6-3 and TRBJ2-7, with D perhaps assigned TRBD1 or TRBD2 (5 bases each). This CDR3 spans 12 amino acids. The germline CDR1 and CDR2 sequences are MNHEY and SVGEGT. Trimming shortened V by 5 bases and J by 6 bases, and 11 bases separated the two germline ends. CDR3 sequence: CASSPLGAEQYF. DNA for the CDR3: TGTGCCAGCAGTCCGCTCGGGGCCGAGCAGTACTTC.

The table lists this clonotype with a few counts. The chain recombines TRBV7-2 with TRBJ1-5; possibly TRBD1 for D (6 bases). CDR3 length: 13 amino acids. In germline, CDR1 is SGHTA, CDR2 FQGNSA. V was shortened by 3 bases and J by 10 bases, with 13 bases between the two germline ends. This CDR3 reads CASSFGKTGPQHF. The DNA for the CDR3 is TGTGCCAGCAGCTTCGGAAAGACAGGACCCCAGCATTTT. Combining the CDR3 with reference TRBV7-2 and TRBJ1-5 gives the whole variable domain GAGVSQSPSNKVTEKGKDVELRCDPISGHTALYWYRQSLGQGLEFLIYFQGNSAPDKSGLPSDRFSAERTGGSVSTLTIQRTQQEDSAVYLCASSFGKTGPQHFGDGTRLSIL.

The rearrangement joins TRBV6-1 to TRBJ1-5; D uncertain. CDR3 length: 16 residues. Germline loops: CDR1 MNHNS, CDR2 SASEGT. The V end lost 4 bases, the J end lost 0 bases, and 13 bases lay between the germline ends. Here the CDR3 reads CASSVRGSGSNQPQHF. In DNA form, the CDR3 reads TGTGCCAGCAGTGTAAGAGGTAGCGGTAGCAATCAGCCCCAGCATTTT.

This clonotype was recorded at least ten times. The V call is TRBV7-6, the J call TRBJ2-6; TRBD1 matches 7 bases. Germline trimming cut 5 bases from V and 0 bases from J; bases unmatched to any gene: 7. Germline values: CDR1 SGHVS, CDR2 FNYEAQ. This CDR3 is built from 17 residues. This CDR3 reads CASSRGQLVSGANVLTF. DNA of the CDR3: TGTGCCAGCAGCAGGGGGCAGCTCGTCTCTGGGGCCAACGTCCTGACTTTC.

This clonotype was seen repeatedly, ten times or more. The rearrangement uses TRBV12-3 or TRBV12-4 and TRBJ2-6, with TRBD1 matching over 7 bases. J was trimmed by 1 base and V by 6 bases; bases with no gene match: 6. There are 16 residues in the CDR3. In DNA form, the CDR3 reads TGTGCCAGCAGCGCAGGGGGTAGGTCTGGGGCCAACGTCCTGACTTTC. It is translated as CASSAGGRSGANVLTF.